These 19 T cell receptor beta chains came from one sample sequenced in a study of T-cell memory formation after mild COVID-19. TCRdb reprocessed the 5' RACE reads with MiXCR, giving one entry per CDR3 protein. The sample gives about 430,000 distinct CDR3 sequences, 18% of which show up once; around a fifth is in the top ten. The sample consisted of PBMCs or a T cell subset sorted from them (not recorded which). These receptors were collected from a man aged 18-30 years who had mild COVID-19 (a few samples of this study predate the infection). Cell type and time point are not known.

This clonotype was recorded a few times. The genes are TRBV7-3 and TRBJ2-3, with 7 bases matching TRBD1. The germline CDR1 and CDR2 sequences are SGHTA and FQGTGA. The CDR3 spans 14 residues. Trimming at V came to 4 bases and at J to 2 bases, leaving 3 bases not matched to a gene. The DNA for the CDR3 is TGTGCCAGCAGCTCGGGACAGTCCACAGATACGCAGTATTTT. Protein sequence: CASSSGQSTDTQYF.

Only a few counts were recorded for this clonotype. V usage is TRBV5-6 and J usage is TRBJ1-6; perhaps TRBD1 as D (6 bases). With 6 bases removed from V and 5 bases from J, the gap between germline ends came to 15 bases. This CDR3 spans 15 amino acids. Germline lookup yields CDR1 SGHDT and CDR2 YYEEEE. This CDR3 is CASTSQGRNNSPLHF. The CDR3 DNA sequence: TGTGCCAGCACCTCGCAGGGGAGAAATAATTCACCCCTCCACTTT.

This sequence joins TRBV3-1 and TRBJ1-1; TRBD1 is a possible D gene (6 bases). Germline V lookup: CDR1 LGHDT, CDR2 YNNKEL (reference sequence). The CDR3 is made up of 14 amino acids. V lost 3 bases to trimming and J lost 4 bases, with 12 bases between them. The CDR3 loop reads CASSQQGWVTEAFF. The CDR3 bases are TGTGCCAGCAGCCAGCAGGGGTGGGTCACTGAAGCTTTCTTT. Using reference TRBV3-1 and TRBJ1-1 for the parts outside the CDR3, the full variable domain is DTAVSQTPKYLVTQMGNDKSIKCEQNLGHDTMYWYKQDSKKFLKIMFSYNNKELIINETVPNRFSPKSPDKAHLNLHINSLELGDSAVYFCASSQQGWVTEAFFGQGTRLTVV.

This sequence joins TRBV7-9 and TRBJ1-2; tentative D call: TRBD1 (6 bases). Germline V lookup: CDR1 SEHNR, CDR2 FQNEAQ (reference sequence). The V gene lost 6 bases and the J gene lost 1 base, with 9 bases spanning the gap. The CDR3 is 13 residues long. The DNA of the CDR3 is TGTGCCAGCAGAGAGGGGGGTAACTATGGCTACACCTTC. Translated, it gives CASREGGNYGYTF.

V gene TRBV7-8 combines with J gene TRBJ2-1, with D perhaps TRBD2 (5 bases). V was shortened by 0 bases and J by 8 bases, with 14 bases between the two germline ends. This CDR3 contains 15 residues. Germline V gene lookup returns CDR1 SGHVS and CDR2 FQNEAQ. CDR3 DNA: TGTGCCAGCAGCTTAGCGTGGGTAGCGAGAGATGAGCAGTTCTTC. Translating it yields CASSLAWVARDEQFF.

This clonotype showed up just a few times. The chain carries TRBV12-5 and TRBJ2-5, with D possibly being TRBD1 (6 bases). The CDR3 sequence is 11 residues long. Deletions cut 7 bases from V and 4 bases from J, with 7 bases between. Germline CDR1 is LGHNT and CDR2 is FRNRAP. This CDR3 is CASAGVETQYF. CDR3 DNA sequence: TGTGCTAGTGCAGGGGTAGAGACCCAGTACTTC.

The V and J genes are TRBV7-2 and TRBJ1-2; 9 bases are shared with TRBD1. There are 14 residues in the CDR3. CDR1 is SGHTA, CDR2 FQGNSA, per germline. The trim removed 5 bases at V and 6 bases at J, leaving 7 bases unmatched. The CDR3 sequence: CASSADRGNDGYTF. In DNA form, the CDR3 reads TGTGCCAGCAGCGCGGACAGGGGAAACGATGGCTACACCTTC. Based on the CDR3 plus reference TRBV7-2 and TRBJ1-2, the full variable domain is GAGVSQSPSNKVTEKGKDVELRCDPISGHTALYWYRQSLGQGLEFLIYFQGNSAPDKSGLPSDRFSAERTGGSVSTLTIQRTQQEDSAVYLCASSADRGNDGYTFGSGTRLTVV.

The CDR3 DNA follows: TGCAGTGCTAGAGGTCGACAGGTGAATAATTCACCCCTCCACTTT. Protein sequence: CSARGRQVNNSPLHF. The chain carries TRBV20-1 and TRBJ1-6, with TRBD1 as a possible D gene (6 bases). In germline, CDR1 is DFQATT, CDR2 SNEGSKA (reference sequence). Between the trimmed V and J ends, which lost 1 base and 5 bases, there was a span of 12 bases. The CDR3 runs 15 residues.

Only a few counts were recorded for this clonotype. The V call is TRBV21-1, the J call TRBJ2-7; the D call of TRBD2 is as the table states it, not checked on the DNA. TRBV21-1 is listed as a pseudogene. The CDR3 contains 15 residues. The CDR3: CASSKGGAVGWEQYV. The DNA for the CDR3 is TGTGCCAGCAGCAAAGGGGGAGCGGTGGGCTGGGAGCAGTACGTC.

V is TRBV5-5 and J is TRBJ2-7; 8 bases are a match to TRBD1. Germline CDR1 is SGHKS and CDR2 is YYEKEE (reference sequence). This CDR3 has 15 residues. The J segment lost 2 bases and the V segment lost 4 bases, leaving 8 bases of the junction unmatched. CDR3 sequence: CASSPGQEAAYEQYV. CDR3 sequence (DNA): TGTGCCAGCAGCCCGGGACAGGAAGCCGCCTACGAGCAGTACGTC.

This clonotype was detected a few times. This sequence joins TRBV12-3 or TRBV12-4 and TRBJ2-3; D is possibly TRBD1 (5 bases). CDR3 length: 13 residues. The ends were cut back, 6 bases at V and 2 bases at J, with 9 bases in the middle. CDR3 protein: CASRTTATDTQYF. The CDR3 DNA reads as TGTGCCAGCAGAACGACAGCCACAGATACGCAGTATTTT.

J is TRBJ1-2 and V is TRBV28; 7 nucleotides align to TRBD1. V lost 6 bases and J lost 4; bases outside the gene matches: 8. The CDR3 spans 14 residues. CDR1 and CDR2 (germline): MDHEN, SYDVKM. CDR3 bases: TGTGCCAGCAGGGAGACAGGGTCGGGCTATGGCTACACCTTC. Residues: CASRETGSGYGYTF.

This clonotype was recorded a few times. The chain is built from TRBV19 and TRBJ1-1, with 11 bases identical to TRBD1. J gave up 6 bases and V 6 bases, and 12 bases lay outside the gene matches. The CDR3 is made up of 16 amino acids. The germline V gene encodes CDR1 LNHDA and CDR2 SQIVND (reference sequence). The chain's CDR3 is CASSPGTGGRTPEAFF. CDR3 nucleotides: TGTGCCAGTAGCCCCGGGACAGGGGGACGGACACCTGAAGCTTTCTTT.

The chain employs TRBV19 and TRBJ2-3; 8 positions agree with TRBD1. The germline CDR1 and CDR2 sequences are LNHDA and SQIVND (reference sequence). The CDR3 contains 14 residues. V lost 6 bases and J lost 2; bases outside the gene matches: 4. The CDR3 sequence: CASRHQGATDTQYF. The CDR3 bases are TGTGCCAGTAGGCACCAGGGGGCCACAGATACGCAGTATTTT.

This clonotype was detected only a few times. The gene calls are TRBV20-1 and TRBJ2-5; D tentatively reads TRBD1 or TRBD2 (5 bases each). Germline V gene data show CDR1 as DFQATT and CDR2 as SNEGSKA (reference sequence). Trimming stripped 6 bases from V and 4 bases from J, with 9 bases between. The CDR3 totals 11 residues. In DNA form, the CDR3 reads TGCAGTGCGGGGGTTATAGAGACCCAGTACTTC. This translates into CSAGVIETQYF.

V gene TRBV7-9 combines with J gene TRBJ1-2, with 8 bases lining up with TRBD1. Losses at the gene ends were 7 bases for V and 2 bases for J; bases not matched to a gene: 6. CDR1 is SEHNR and CDR2 is FQNEAQ in the germline V gene (reference sequence). The CDR3 sequence is 14 residues long. CDR3 residues: CASTRGQANYGYTF. The CDR3 bases are TGTGCCAGCACCCGGGGACAGGCGAACTATGGCTACACCTTC.

The DNA of the CDR3 is TGTGCCAGCAGTTTGGGACAGGGAGAGGCTGAAGCTTTCTTT. It translates to CASSLGQGEAEAFF. The chain joins TRBV12-3 or TRBV12-4 to TRBJ1-1, with 9 bases that match TRBD1. This CDR3 has 14 amino acids. V trimming: 3 bases; J trimming: 6 bases; junction bases outside the gene matches: 5.

At least ten counts were recorded for this clonotype. The rearrangement links TRBV12-3 or TRBV12-4 to TRBJ1-2; possible D gene TRBD1, 5 bases. The CDR3 covers 13 residues. V lost 4 bases and J 2 bases, leaving 8 bases between the germline ends. The CDR3 DNA is TGTGCCAGCAGTTCGACAGTGAACTATGGCTACACCTTC. This encodes CASSSTVNYGYTF.

This clonotype occurred a few times. V is TRBV5-4 and J is TRBJ1-1; D is possibly TRBD1 (6 bases). The germline CDR1 and CDR2 sequences are SGHNT and YYREEE (reference sequence). The CDR3 contains 15 residues. V lost 4 bases and J lost 2, with 15 bases in between. Here the CDR3 DNA reads TGTGCCAGCAGCCCCTACAGGGCGGTAAACACTGAAGCTTTCTTT. Encoded protein: CASSPYRAVNTEAFF.